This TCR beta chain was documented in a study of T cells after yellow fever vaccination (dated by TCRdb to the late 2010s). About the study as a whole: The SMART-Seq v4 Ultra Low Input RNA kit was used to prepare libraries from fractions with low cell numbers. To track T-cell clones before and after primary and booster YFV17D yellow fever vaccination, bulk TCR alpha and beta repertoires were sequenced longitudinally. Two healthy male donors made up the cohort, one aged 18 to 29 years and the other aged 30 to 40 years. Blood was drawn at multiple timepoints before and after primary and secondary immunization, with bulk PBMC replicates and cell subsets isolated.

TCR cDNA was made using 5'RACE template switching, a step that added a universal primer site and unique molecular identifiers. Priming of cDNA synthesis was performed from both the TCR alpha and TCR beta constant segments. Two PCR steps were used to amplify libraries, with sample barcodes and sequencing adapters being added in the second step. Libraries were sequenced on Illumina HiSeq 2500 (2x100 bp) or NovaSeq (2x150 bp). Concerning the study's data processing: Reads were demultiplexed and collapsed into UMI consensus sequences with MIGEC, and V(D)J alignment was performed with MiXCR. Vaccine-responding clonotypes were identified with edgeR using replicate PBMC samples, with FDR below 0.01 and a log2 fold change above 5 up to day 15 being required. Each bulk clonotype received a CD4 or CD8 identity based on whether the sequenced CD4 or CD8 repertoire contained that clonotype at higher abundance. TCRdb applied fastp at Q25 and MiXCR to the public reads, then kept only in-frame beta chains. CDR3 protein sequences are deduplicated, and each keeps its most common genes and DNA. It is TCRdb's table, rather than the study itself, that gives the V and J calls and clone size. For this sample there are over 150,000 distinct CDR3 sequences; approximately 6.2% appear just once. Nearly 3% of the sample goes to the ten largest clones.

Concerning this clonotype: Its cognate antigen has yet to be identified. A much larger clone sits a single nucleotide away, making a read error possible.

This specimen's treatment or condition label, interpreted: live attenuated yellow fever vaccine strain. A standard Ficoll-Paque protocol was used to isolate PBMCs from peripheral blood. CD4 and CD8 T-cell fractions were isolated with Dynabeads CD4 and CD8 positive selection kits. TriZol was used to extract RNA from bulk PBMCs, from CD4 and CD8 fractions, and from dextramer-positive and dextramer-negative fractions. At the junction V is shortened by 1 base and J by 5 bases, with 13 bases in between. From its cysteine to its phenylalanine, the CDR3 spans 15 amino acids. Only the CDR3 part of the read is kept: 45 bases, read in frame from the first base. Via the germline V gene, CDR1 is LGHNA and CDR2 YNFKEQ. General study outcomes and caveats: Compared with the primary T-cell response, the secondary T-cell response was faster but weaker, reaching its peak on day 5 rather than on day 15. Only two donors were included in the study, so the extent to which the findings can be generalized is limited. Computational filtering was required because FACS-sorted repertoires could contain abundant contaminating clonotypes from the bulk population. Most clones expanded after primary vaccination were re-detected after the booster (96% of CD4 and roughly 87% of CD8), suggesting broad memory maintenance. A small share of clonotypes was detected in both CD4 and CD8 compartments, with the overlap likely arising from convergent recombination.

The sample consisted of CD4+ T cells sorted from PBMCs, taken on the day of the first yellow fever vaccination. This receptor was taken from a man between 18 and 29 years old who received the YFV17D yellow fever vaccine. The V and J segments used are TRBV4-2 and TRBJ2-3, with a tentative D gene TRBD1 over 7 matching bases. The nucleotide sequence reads TGTGCCAGCAGCCAAGGCCTCCAGGGGGGAGATACGCAGTATTTT. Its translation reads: CASSQGLQGGDTQYF.